In its sample, the clone carrying this TCR beta chain was seen a few times. Its antigen is unknown. This entry is derived from a study of vaccination and CD4 T cells after COVID-19. After removal of 5 bases from V and 7 bases from J, the junction contained 9 bases not matched to a gene. CDR3 length: 13 amino acids. Germline CDR1 DFQATT, CDR2 SNEGSKA (reference sequence). The Oncomine TCR Beta short-read assay was applied to DNA of cultured CD4+ T cells. TCRdb ran MiXCR on the PCR reads and lists one entry per CDR3 protein. The top ten clones hold around 5% of a sample with roughly 24,000 distinct CDR3 sequences, 64% of them seen once. As to treatment: roughly ten-day PBMC culture with coronavirus spike peptide pools or control peptides (ViraFEST assay).

The sequence derives from a human donor who had recovered from COVID-19. Sequencing was performed on CD4+ T cells from blood, cultured in vitro. The chain is built from TRBV20-1 and TRBJ2-7; 9 bases map to TRBD2. The CDR3, as DNA: TGCAGTGCTTGCCTAGCGGGAACGGGTGAGCAGTACTTC. Translation: CSACLAGTGEQYF.